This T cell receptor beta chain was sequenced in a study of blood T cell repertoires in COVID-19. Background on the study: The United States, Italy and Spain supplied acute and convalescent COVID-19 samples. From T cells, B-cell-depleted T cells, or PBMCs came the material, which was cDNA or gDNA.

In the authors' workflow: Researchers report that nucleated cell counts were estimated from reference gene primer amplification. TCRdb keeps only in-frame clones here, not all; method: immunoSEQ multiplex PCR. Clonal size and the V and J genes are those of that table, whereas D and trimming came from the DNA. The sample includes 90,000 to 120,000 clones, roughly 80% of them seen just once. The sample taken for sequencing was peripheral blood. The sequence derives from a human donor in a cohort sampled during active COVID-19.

CDR3 residues: CATPGQLNTEAFF. The CDR3 region has the DNA TGTGCCACCCCGGGACAGTTGAACACTGAAGCTTTCTTT. The chain carries TRBV5-6 and TRBJ1-1, with TRBD1 matching over 7 bases. The CDR3 loop spans 13 amino acids. The germline gives CDR1 SGHDT, CDR2 YYEEEE. V was pared by 9 bases and J by 0 bases, with 5 bases of the junction left unmatched.